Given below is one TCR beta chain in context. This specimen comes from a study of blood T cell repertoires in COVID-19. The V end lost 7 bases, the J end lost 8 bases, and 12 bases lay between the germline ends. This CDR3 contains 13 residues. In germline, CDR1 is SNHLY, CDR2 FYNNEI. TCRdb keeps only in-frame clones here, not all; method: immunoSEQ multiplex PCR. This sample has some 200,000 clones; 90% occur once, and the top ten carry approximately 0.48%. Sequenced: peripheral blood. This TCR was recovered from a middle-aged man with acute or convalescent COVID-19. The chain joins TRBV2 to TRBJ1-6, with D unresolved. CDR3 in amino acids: CASKKESYSPLHF. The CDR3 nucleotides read TGTGCCAGCAAGAAGGAGAGTTATTCACCCCTCCACTTT.